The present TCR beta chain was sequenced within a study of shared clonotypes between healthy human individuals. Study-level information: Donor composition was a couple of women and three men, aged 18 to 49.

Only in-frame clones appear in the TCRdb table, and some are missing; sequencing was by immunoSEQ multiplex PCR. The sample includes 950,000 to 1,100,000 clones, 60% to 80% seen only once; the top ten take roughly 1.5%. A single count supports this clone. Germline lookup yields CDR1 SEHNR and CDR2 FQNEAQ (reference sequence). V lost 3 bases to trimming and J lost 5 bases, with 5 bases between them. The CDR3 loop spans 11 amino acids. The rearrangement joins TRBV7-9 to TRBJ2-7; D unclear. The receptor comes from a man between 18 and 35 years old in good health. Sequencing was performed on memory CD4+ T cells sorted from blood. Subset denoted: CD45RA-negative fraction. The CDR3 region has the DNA TGTGCCAGCAGCTTTGGGCACGAGCAGTACTTC. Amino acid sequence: CASSFGHEQYF.